The 19 T cell receptor beta chains below all came from one sample that was sequenced in a study of post-analysis software for immune sequencing data. Study-level points and caveats: Roughly 5 TRBV segments, TRBV5-6, TRBV5-1 and TRBV20-1 among them, were found more frequent in patients than controls.

The antigens for these receptors are not known. Unique molecular identifiers were carried by the TCR beta cDNA libraries. TCRdb recomputed calls from the PCR reads with MiXCR, one row per CDR3 protein. The table includes around 770,000 distinct CDR3 sequences, under 60% detected once. The material sequenced was blood. The receptor source for this set is a girl aged 5-17 years with multiple sclerosis.

This chain links TRBV7-8 with TRBJ2-5, with 9 bases lining up with TRBD1. The CDR3 spans 14 residues. The germline CDR1 and CDR2 sequences are SGHVS and FQNEAQ. V was pared by 5 bases and J by 5 bases, with 6 bases of the junction left unmatched. Here the CDR3 reads CASSARTGVETQYF. Written as DNA, the CDR3 is TGTGCCAGCAGCGCAAGGACAGGGGTGGAGACCCAGTACTTC.

The rearrangement uses TRBV12-3 or TRBV12-4 and TRBJ2-1, with 14 nucleotides matching TRBD2. Trimming took 6 bases from V and 13 from J; bases not matched to a gene: 14. CDR3 size: 16 residues. DNA for the CDR3: TGTGCCAGCAGCCCCGCCGGGACTAGCGGGAGAGAGACCCAGTTCTTC. Translating it yields CASSPAGTSGRETQFF.

V gene TRBV7-2 combines with J gene TRBJ2-4; TRBD2 matches at 8 bases. With the DNA end fitting TRBJ2-7 better, the J assignment may be wrong. This CDR3 region has 14 residues. Germline values: CDR1 SGHTA, CDR2 FQGNSA. The CDR3 region has the DNA TGTGCCAGCAGCACGGCGGGGGGTACCTACGAGCAGTACTTC. Translation: CASSTAGGTYEQYF.

The chain is built from TRBV30 and TRBJ1-2, with 10 bases matching TRBD1. The germline V gene has CDR1 GTSNPN and CDR2 SVGIG (reference sequence). The CDR3 has 13 amino acids. Germline trimming cut 4 bases from V and 6 bases from J; bases unmatched to any gene: 5. The CDR3 nucleotides read TGTGCCTGGACCCCGGGACAGGGGAATGGCTACACCTTC. This codes for CAWTPGQGNGYTF.

The rearrangement joins TRBV29-1 to TRBJ2-7, with D perhaps TRBD1 (6 bases). Between the trimmed V and J ends, which lost 3 bases and 4 bases, there was a span of 16 bases. This CDR3 is built from 14 residues. Germline V gene sequence: CDR1 SQVTM, CDR2 ANQGSEA. The CDR3 here is CSVERDTEGYEQYF. In nucleotides, the CDR3 is TGCAGCGTTGAGAGGGACACCGAGGGGTACGAGCAGTACTTC.

J is TRBJ2-7 and V is TRBV27; 13 nucleotides line up with TRBD2. J was trimmed by 3 bases and V by 10 bases; bases with no gene match: 9. The CDR3 has 15 amino acids. CDR1 and CDR2 from the germline V gene are MNHEY and SMNVEV (reference sequence). CDR3 amino acids: CATGLAGVRVYEQYF. The CDR3 bases are TGTGCCACTGGACTAGCGGGGGTCCGGGTCTACGAGCAGTACTTC.

This chain links TRBV6-1 with TRBJ2-2, with TRBD2 matching over 7 bases. Germline loops: CDR1 MNHNS, CDR2 SASEGT. The V gene end was trimmed by 8 bases and the J gene end by 0 bases; junction bases not matched to a gene: 6. This CDR3 comprises 15 residues. The CDR3 is CASSASGANTGELFF. Here the CDR3 DNA reads TGTGCCAGCTCCGCTAGCGGAGCGAACACCGGGGAGCTGTTTTTT.

This clonotype was seen a few times. The chain recombines TRBV7-8 with TRBJ2-6; D remains ambiguous. Trimming left V 5 bases short and J 1 base short, with 12 bases between. This CDR3 comprises 16 residues. The V gene's germline CDR1 is SGHVS and CDR2 FQNEAQ. CDR3 sequence reads: CASSPSGSSGANVLTF. CDR3 nucleotides: TGTGCCAGCAGCCCCTCAGGTAGTTCTGGGGCCAACGTCCTGACTTTC.

This clonotype was picked up a small number of times. The chain combines TRBV6-5 with TRBJ2-6; D may match TRBD1 or TRBD2 (5 bases each). The length of the CDR3 is 15 residues. Germline CDR1 reads MNHEY; CDR2 reads SVGAGI. The ends were cut back, 9 bases at V and 0 bases at J, with 12 bases in the middle. The CDR3 DNA is TGTGCCAGTCGGGGCTTGAGCTCTGGGGCCAACGTCCTGACTTTC. It encodes CASRGLSSGANVLTF.

CDR3 amino acids: CASSQGQPSPYEQYF. The CDR3 region has the DNA TGTGCCAGCAGCCAAGGCCAGCCGTCTCCCTACGAGCAGTACTTC. The rearrangement links TRBV3-1 to TRBJ2-5; D unresolved. Judging by the DNA end, TRBJ2-7 fits better; the J call may be wrong. Germline CDR1 reads LGHDT; CDR2 reads YNNKEL (reference sequence). The CDR3 consists of 15 residues.

The CDR3 sequence is CASSFKGEGAQYF. CDR3 nucleotides: TGCGCCAGCAGCTTTAAGGGGGAAGGCGCCCAGTACTTC. This chain joins TRBV5-1 and TRBJ2-5, with D tentatively TRBD1 (6 bases). CDR1 is SGHRS and CDR2 is YFSETQ in the germline V gene. This CDR3 comprises 13 residues. V was cut by 2 bases and J by 9 bases, with 14 bases left in between. The full variable domain, with the rest looked up from reference TRBV5-1 and TRBJ2-5, is KAGVTQTPRYLIKTRGQQVTLSCSPISGHRSVSWYQQTPGQGLQFLFEYFSETQRNKGNFPGRFSGRQFSNSRSEMNVSTLELGDSALYLCASSFKGEGAQYFGPGTRLLVL.

Turning to this clonotype: It is likely a read error, because the conserved phenylalanine at the end of the CDR3 is missing. V usage is TRBV20-1 and J usage is TRBJ2-7, with unresolved D. CDR3 length: 12 amino acids. Trimming removed 2 bases at V and 7 bases at J, with 12 bases between. The germline V gene has CDR1 DFQATT and CDR2 SNEGSKA (reference sequence). This CDR3 is CSARFIRWEQYL. The CDR3 DNA reads TGCAGTGCTAGATTTATACGATGGGAGCAGTACTTA.

This chain joins TRBV27 and TRBJ2-7, with a weak D call TRBD1 (6 bases). The CDR3 is made up of 14 amino acids. CDR1 MNHEY and CDR2 SMNVEV come from the germline V gene (reference sequence). Trimming shortened V by 4 bases and J by 2 bases, and 12 bases separated the two germline ends. This CDR3 reads CASSSQGLPYEQYF. CDR3 nucleotides: TGTGCCAGCAGTTCCCAGGGGCTTCCCTACGAGCAGTACTTC.

The chain uses TRBV5-6 and TRBJ1-1; D gene uncertain. Germline V gives CDR1 SGHDT, CDR2 YYEEEE. This CDR3 region has 13 residues. V dropped 2 bases and J dropped 5 bases, with 10 bases sitting between them. The CDR3: CASSFAWNTEAFF. CDR3 DNA sequence: TGTGCCAGCAGCTTTGCGTGGAATACTGAAGCTTTCTTT. Full variable domain (outside the CDR3, taken from reference TRBV5-6 and TRBJ1-1): DAGVTQSPTHLIKTRGQQVTLRCSPKSGHDTVSWYQQALGQGPQFIFQYYEEEERQRGNFPDRFSGHQFPNYSSELNVNALLLGDSALYLCASSFAWNTEAFFGQGTRLTVV.

This clonotype has a handful of counts. The chain has TRBV27 and TRBJ1-5; weak D call: TRBD1 (5 bases). The CDR3 is made up of 13 amino acids. Germline CDR1 MNHEY, CDR2 SMNVEV (reference sequence). Trimming pared 8 bases from V and 4 bases from J, leaving 12 bases between. CDR3 bases: TGTGCCAGCGCCCTAGGGGTGAATCAGCCCCAGCATTTT. This translates into CASALGVNQPQHF.

This sequence joins TRBV5-1 and TRBJ1-1; weak D call: TRBD1 (5 bases). CDR1 is SGHRS and CDR2 is YFSETQ in the germline V gene. The CDR3 spans 17 residues. V was pared by 4 bases and J by 3 bases, with 22 bases between. The CDR3 DNA reads as TGCGCCAGCAGCCCCGAACCTCCGGGACGGGACCACACTGAAGCTTTCTTT. This translates into CASSPEPPGRDHTEAFF.

This chain links TRBV20-1 with TRBJ1-3; TRBD1 is a possible D gene (6 bases). The V end was cut by 3 bases, the J end by 4 bases, with 7 bases between. The germline V gene has CDR1 DFQATT and CDR2 SNEGSKA (reference sequence). CDR3 length: 12 amino acids. CDR3 residues: CSARGGGNTIYF. The CDR3 region has the DNA TGCAGTGCTAGGGGGGGCGGAAACACCATATATTTT.

The DNA for the CDR3 is TGTGCCAGCAGTAGGGAAACCGGGGAGCTGTTTTTT. Its translation: CASSRETGELFF. The chain employs TRBV6-2 or TRBV6-3 and TRBJ2-2; D gene uncertain. The germline gives CDR1 MNHEY, CDR2 SVGEGT. The CDR3 contains 12 residues. The V end lost 5 bases, the J end lost 5 bases, and 6 bases lay between the germline ends.

Ten or more counts support this clonotype. The chain combines TRBV7-2 with TRBJ2-4; 11 nucleotides match TRBD1. Near its end, the DNA agrees better with TRBJ2-7, so the J call may be wrong. This CDR3 contains 15 residues. The germline V gene has CDR1 SGHTA and CDR2 FQGNSA. The CDR3 loop reads CASSPTGTGGYEQYF. CDR3 coding DNA: TGTGCCAGCAGCCCAACCGGGACAGGGGGCTACGAGCAGTACTTC.